This is a list of T cell receptor beta chains from one sample in a study of T cells in Graves' hyperthyroidism and ophthalmopathy. TCRdb reprocessed the multiplex PCR reads via MiXCR and lists one record per CDR3 protein. The sample lists about 290,000 distinct CDR3 sequences, more than 15% occurring once. The sequenced material came from blood. These receptors were taken from an older woman with Graves' ophthalmopathy. Each CDR3 is given with its conserved first and last residue. A D gene is named only where the DNA matches it firmly. Not every row has a clone size; where given, it reads once, few, many or a size class.

D	V	size	J	CDR3	DNA
.	TRBV4-3	few	TRBJ1-2	CASSQDQRTGYTF	TGCGCCAGCAGCCAAGATCAACGGACAGGCTACACCTTC
TRBD1	TRBV6-5	.	TRBJ1-1	CASSSDRPTEAFF	TGTGCCAGCAGTTCGGACAGGCCCACTGAAGCTTTCTTT
.	TRBV6-1	many	TRBJ2-7	CASSPGQNTKQYF	TGTGCCAGCAGCCCCGGACAGAATACGAAGCAGTACTTC
TRBD1	TRBV19	.	TRBJ2-6	CASNTGGVSGANVLTF	TGTGCCAGTAATACAGGGGGCGTCTCTGGGGCCAACGTCCTGACTTTC
TRBD1	TRBV6-1	many	TRBJ1-1	CASKGTGVAEAFF	TGTGCCAGCAAGGGGACAGGGGTGGCTGAAGCTTTCTTT
.	TRBV10-3	once	TRBJ1-5	CAISERRDQPQHF	TGTGCCATCAGTGAACGGCGCGATCAGCCCCAGCATTTT
.	TRBV2	few	TRBJ2-3	CASSPWGLPRGVTDTQYF	TGTGCCAGTAGTCCTTGGGGCCTTCCACGGGGCGTCACAGATACGCAGTATTTT
TRBD2	TRBV20-1	.	TRBJ2-7	CSATNILAGGRSEQYF	TGCAGTGCTACCAATATACTAGCGGGAGGACGTTCCGAGCAGTACTTC
.	TRBV2	.	TRBJ2-2	CASTIARGVNTGELFF	TGTGCCAGCACAATCGCTCGAGGGGTTAACACCGGGGAGCTGTTTTTT
.	TRBV28	many	TRBJ1-1	CASSLSGTKNTEAFF	TGTGCCAGCAGTTTATCCGGGACCAAGAACACTGAAGCTTTCTTT
.	TRBV20-1	.	TRBJ2-2	CSAHGRNTGELFF	TGCAGTGCCCACGGACGGAACACCGGGGAGCTGTTTTTT
.	TRBV6-2/TRBV6-3	few	TRBJ1-6	CASIARAVNSPLHF	TGTGCCAGCATCGCCCGGGCAGTTAATTCACCCCTCCACTTT
.	TRBV5-1	many	TRBJ1-1	CASSLGSRMNTEAFF	TGCGCCAGCAGCTTGGGGTCCAGAATGAACACTGAAGCTTTCTTT
TRBD1	TRBV19	few	TRBJ2-1	CASRPQGTFYNEQFF	TGTGCCAGTAGACCACAGGGGACGTTTTACAATGAGCAGTTCTTC
.	TRBV12-3/TRBV12-4	many	TRBJ2-3	CASSNYGSADTQYF	TGTGCCAGCAGCAACTACGGGAGCGCAGATACGCAGTATTTT
TRBD1	TRBV10-3	once	TRBJ1-1	CAISAQGGAAFF	TGTGCCATCAGTGCCCAGGGGGGCGCGGCTTTCTTT
.	TRBV30	many	TRBJ1-4	CAFTETNEKLFF	TGTGCCTTTACGGAAACTAATGAAAAACTGTTTTTT
TRBD2	TRBV20-1	many	TRBJ2-5	CSARTASGAKQETQYF	TGCAGTGCTAGAACGGCTAGCGGGGCAAAACAAGAGACCCAGTACTTC
.	TRBV18	many	TRBJ1-5	CASSRGTPNNQPQHF	TGTGCCAGCTCGCGCGGGACCCCCAACAATCAGCCCCAGCATTTT
.	TRBV5-1	many	TRBJ1-2	CASSLRQGSSGYTF	TGCGCCAGCAGCTTGCGTCAGGGAAGTAGTGGCTACACCTTC
TRBD1	TRBV6-2/TRBV6-3	few	TRBJ2-5	CASTPSASGTALGETQYF	TGTGCCAGCACCCCTTCAGCTTCCGGGACAGCTTTAGGGGAGACCCAGTACTTC
.	TRBV19	.	TRBJ1-1	CASRGVMVNTEAFF	TGTGCCAGCCGAGGGGTTATGGTGAACACTGAAGCTTTCTTT
TRBD1	TRBV12-3/TRBV12-4	many	TRBJ1-5	CASSWGQVNQPQHF	TGTGCCAGCAGTTGGGGACAGGTCAATCAGCCCCAGCATTTT
TRBD2	TRBV9	.	TRBJ2-3	CASSIGTSGGGTQYF	TGTGCCAGCAGCATCGGGACTAGCGGGGGGGGTACGCAGTATTTT
.	TRBV15	.	TRBJ1-4	CATSRGWDELFF	TGTGCCACCAGCAGAGGATGGGACGAACTGTTTTTT
TRBD1	TRBV5-1	.	TRBJ2-7	CASSPSGTETEQYF	TGCGCCAGCAGCCCCTCCGGGACAGAGACCGAGCAGTACTTC